This paragraph covers one T cell receptor beta chain sequence. Its cognate antigen has yet to be identified. The input lacks base qualities; no much larger clone sits a single base away. Each collaborating institution followed its own protocols to collect whole blood in K2EDTA tubes. For TCRbeta analysis, collaborators shipped samples in one of three forms: frozen whole blood, isolated PBMCs, or DNA extracted from either of those sample types. These data originate in a study of blood T cell repertoires in COVID-19 (TCRdb year 2020). About the full investigation: Samples from collaborators originated in the United States, Italy and Spain and spanned both the acute and convalescent phases of COVID-19. The prospective study material was composed of cDNA or gDNA derived from T cells, B-cell-depleted T cells, or PBMCs. Deeply sampled blood TCRbeta repertoires from subjects exposed to, actively infected with, or recovered from COVID-19 were included in the dataset. The repertoires were released in a freely available public database meant as a resource for research on the immune response to SARS-CoV-2. Samples were obtained from the ongoing ImmuneRACE study (first 160 participants) and from 1,000 to 1,500 subjects provided by 6 global collaborators. A de-identified subject ID, COVID-19 status, age in years and sex were almost always included in the sample metadata. HLA class I and class II types, where available, came from metadata supplied by the sample provider rather than from assay-based typing. Results and caveats for the whole study, not just this receptor: The amount of clinical and demographic metadata varied by source and participant and was provided uncurated.

Its CDR3 holds 15 amino acids, cysteine through phenylalanine. The entry retains the CDR3 DNA only, 45 bases that are in frame from base 1. CDR1 MGHRA and CDR2 YSYEKL were looked up in the germline V gene. V and J are truncated by 3 bases and 3 bases respectively, leaving an intervening sequence of 14 bases. TCRbeta CDR3 regions were amplified from genomic DNA using the immunoSEQ Assay, a bias-controlled multiplex PCR. Per the source publication's procedure: The number of nucleated cells in each sample was estimated by amplification of reference gene primers within the assay. To quantify the absolute abundance of each unique TCRbeta CDR3 rearrangement, sequence reads were collapsed and filtered. For each sample, productive Simpson clonality was calculated as the square root of Simpson's diversity index across productive rearrangements. The source is immuneACCESS, and TCRdb retained only in-frame sequences with V and J called. Part of the clones is not carried over; for the studies checked, unresolved V genes explain less than half of this, and the remainder is unexplained. The DNA was the basis for D and trimming; V, J and clone size are from that table. For this sample the table gives roughly 49,000 clones, of which less than 90% were detected only once. Of the sample, about a quarter is held by the ten largest clones.

The sample was peripheral blood. The TCR originated in a human donor in a cohort sampled during active COVID-19. This chain is built from TRBV4-1 and TRBJ1-1, with a tentative D gene TRBD1 over 5 matching bases. The CDR3 loop reads CASSHNTQAYTEAFF. The nucleotides are TGCGCCAGCAGCCATAATACACAGGCCTACACTGAAGCTTTCTTT.